This record looks at one TCR beta chain sequence and its context. Its antigen is not identified. This CDR3 is 13 amino acids long. V was cut by 5 bases and J by 8 bases, with 12 bases left in between. Germline V gene data show CDR1 as SEHNR and CDR2 as FQNEAQ (reference sequence). Investigators sought sequencing depths of between 1 in 200,000 and 1 in 1 million T cells. TCRdb keeps only in-frame clones here, not all; method: immunoSEQ multiplex PCR. Among around 130,000 clones listed, 80% to 90% were seen once. The data stem from a study of cytotoxic CD8 clonotypes in ibrutinib-treated CLL. The study's findings and limits: Public clonotypes, found uncommonly, either contracted or stayed stable on treatment.

Specimen: PBMCs, collected after 24 months of ibrutinib treatment. V and J are TRBV7-9 and TRBJ1-4, with D tentatively TRBD1 (6 bases). The origin of this receptor is a human donor with chronic lymphocytic leukemia. For the CDR3, the DNA is TGTGCCAGCAGCCCGACGGGGGGCGAAAAACTGTTTTTT. This translates into CASSPTGGEKLFF.